Listed below are T cell receptor beta chains from one sample, sequenced in a study of T cell repertoires in cytomegalovirus infection. MiXCR was run by TCRdb on the reads, yielding one entry per CDR3 protein. The table records around 320,000 distinct CDR3 sequences, 9.5% of them present only once. The source material was PBMCs. These receptors all stem from a human donor in good health (CMV status not recorded). Some clones in this sample may be carry-over from other donors' samples. Both conserved end residues are trimmed from each CDR3. D genes are given only for firm matches.

TRBJ1-6,TRBV7-8,-,ASSLEMFSGNRPLH
TRBJ2-1,TRBV19,TRBD1,ASSNRQGGYNEQF
TRBJ1-5,TRBV12-3/TRBV12-4,TRBD1,ASSSRTGNNQPQH
TRBJ2-2,TRBV30,-,AWNIGDPGELF
TRBJ1-1,TRBV7-3,-,ASSLGGHREAF
TRBJ2-5,TRBV6-2/TRBV6-3,TRBD1,ASRLGQAHLQETQY
TRBJ2-1,TRBV7-2,-,ASSATGNEQF
TRBJ2-1,TRBV28,-,ASVAPRVHEQF
TRBJ2-2,TRBV28,-,ASSWWGGELF
TRBJ1-2,TRBV2,-,ASSASTSGRFSYT
TRBJ2-1,TRBV6-2/TRBV6-3,TRBD2,ASSDPSGRPFSYNEQF
TRBJ2-2,TRBV11-2,-,ASSPELTGELF
TRBJ1-5,TRBV19,-,ASSILPVVSNQPQH
TRBJ2-2,TRBV28,TRBD2,ASSLSSGERELF
TRBJ2-7,TRBV4-1,-,ASSQERGSSSYEQY
TRBJ2-5,TRBV20-1,TRBD1,SGTAQETQY
TRBJ2-3,TRBV7-9,TRBD2,ASSSSGGGNTQY
TRBJ2-5,TRBV27,TRBD1,ASSVRQGVETQY
TRBJ1-5,TRBV4-3,-,ASSQGYSEGQPQH
TRBJ2-3,TRBV14,TRBD2,ASSQDPPTSGKTQY
TRBJ1-5,TRBV7-9,TRBD1,ASSYSQGGSNQPQH
TRBJ2-2,TRBV7-2,TRBD2,ASSSRGGTNTGELF
TRBJ1-1,TRBV7-8,-,ASSLGMTSNEAF
TRBJ1-1,TRBV7-2,-,ASSIRTGSTEAF
TRBJ2-5,TRBV18,-,ASSPPIRGVLETQY
TRBJ2-5,TRBV25-1,-,ASSEYGAGETQY
TRBJ2-1,TRBV7-2,TRBD2,ASSFWTSGLNEQF
TRBJ2-1,TRBV7-6,-,ASSLADSSNEQF
TRBJ1-1,TRBV7-2,-,ASSYSSTGVNTEAF
TRBJ2-2,TRBV4-3,-,ASSQDPITAGAATGELF
TRBJ2-3,TRBV7-2,TRBD2,ASSYRTSGKSVRTDTQY
TRBJ1-6,TRBV28,TRBD1,ASSRPGTGSWDNSPLH
TRBJ2-7,TRBV7-9,-,ASSLQGPTYEQY
TRBJ1-2,TRBV20-1,TRBD1,SARDLRQGAPSNYGYT
TRBJ2-5,TRBV28,-,ASSEGSTSPHSETQY
TRBJ2-3,TRBV6-1,-,ASSYLIGERDTQY
TRBJ2-7,TRBV20-1,-,SASSFPVAEQY
TRBJ1-2,TRBV28,TRBD1,ASRTGGRIGYT
TRBJ2-7,TRBV6-1,-,ASNPDSRLDEQY
TRBJ1-2,TRBV7-2,-,ASSLALSQGGGYT
TRBJ1-1,TRBV5-1,-,ASSPAGGRVNTEAF
TRBJ2-7,TRBV6-2/TRBV6-3,TRBD1,ASSYPGQTYEQY
TRBJ1-4,TRBV28,-,ASSRKWEGIGTNEKLF
TRBJ2-3,TRBV6-2/TRBV6-3,TRBD2,ASSYSAASGGPSDTQY
TRBJ2-1,TRBV7-2,-,ASSLAETIGEQF
TRBJ2-7,TRBV19,TRBD1,ASSDPGQGAYEQY
TRBJ2-6,TRBV29-1,-,SVVERKGANVLT
TRBJ2-7,TRBV6-2/TRBV6-3,-,ASTSKGVNYEQY
TRBJ1-2,TRBV7-2,-,ASSPRVQGVQGYT
TRBJ2-1,TRBV10-3,TRBD1,AIRDTGTGNLHEQF
TRBJ1-5,TRBV6-8,-,ASTRGRNQPQH
TRBJ1-3,TRBV15,-,ATSRKGAGNTIY
TRBJ1-1,TRBV10-3,-,AISDRVSNTEAF
TRBJ1-5,TRBV20-1,-,SARWHRTGTYQPQH
TRBJ1-1,TRBV15,-,ASGLLHSTEAF